This T cell receptor beta chain is from a study of cytomegalovirus exposure and HLA in healthy donors. Study-wide background: An earlier analysis found around 120 million unique TCR beta sequences from 150 million to 200 million T cells.

Study observations and caveats: Rarity marked most TCR sequences, yet some public TCRs occurred in many donors. Highest at DRB1 and lowest at HLA-C, TCR association rates differed among HLA loci in a later analysis.

Comment on this clone: The antigen remains unidentified.

When sampled, the donors appeared nominally healthy, though they likely had unrecorded immune exposures. Use of 60 Vbeta and 13 Jbeta primers characterized the PCR. Sequencing was performed with immunoSEQ multiplex PCR; in TCRdb, only in-frame clones are kept and a portion is missing. The sample table sets out 150,000 to 200,000 clones. This receptor was obtained from a woman younger than 30 in good health and CMV-seropositive. Sequenced input: PBMCs.

CDR3 region: CASSLDSLASGTQYF. DNA for the CDR3: TGCGCCAGCAGCTTGGACTCCCTCGCTTCCGGGACCCAGTACTTC. This sequence joins TRBV5-1 and TRBJ2-5; D uncertain. From germline, CDR1 is SGHRS and CDR2 YFSETQ. The CDR3 sequence is 15 residues long. With 0 bases removed from V and 7 bases from J, the gap between germline ends came to 16 bases.